These 5 T cell receptor beta chains were all obtained from the same sample, sequenced in a study of shared clonotypes between healthy human individuals (dated by TCRdb to about 2020). Library prep was done by the immunoSEQ multiplex PCR assay. The table comes from immuneACCESS by way of TCRdb, which keeps in-frame sequences with V and J called. Part of the clones is missing from these tables; in studies checked, under half for an unresolved V gene and the rest for unknown reasons. The sample has around 1,000,000 clones on record, roughly 80% of them singletons. The top ten clones comprise roughly 0.9% of the sample. The material sequenced was memory CD4+ T cells from PBMCs. The cell subset or site label on this specimen signifies: CD45RA-negative fraction. These receptors were obtained from a man between 18 and 35 years old in good health. Some clones in this sample may be carry-over from other donors' samples.

V and J are TRBV18 and TRBJ2-1; TRBD2 is a possible D gene (6 bases). Trimming cost V 2 bases and J 4 bases, with 12 bases left between them. The CDR3 spans 15 residues. The germline V gene encodes CDR1 KGHSH and CDR2 LQKENI. The CDR3 spells CASSPAGRVYNEQFF. The CDR3 coding sequence is TGTGCCAGCTCACCAGCCGGGAGAGTGTACAATGAGCAGTTCTTC.

The chain employs TRBV4-1 and TRBJ2-3; the match to TRBD2 covers 8 bases. After removal of 6 bases from V and 5 bases from J, the junction contained 13 bases not matched to a gene. CDR1 is MGHRA and CDR2 is YSYEKL in the germline V gene. The CDR3 is 16 residues long. This CDR3 is CASSRLGGLAGDTQYF. Written as DNA, the CDR3 is TGCGCCAGCAGTCGGCTGGGTGGGCTAGCGGGAGATACGCAGTATTTT.

This sequence joins TRBV5-6 and TRBJ2-1; TRBD2 aligns across 10 bases. Germline V gives CDR1 SGHDT, CDR2 YYEEEE. The CDR3 is 16 residues long. V was clipped by 4 bases and J by 3 bases; unmatched bases: 7. Here the CDR3 DNA reads TGTGCCAGCAGCGGTACGGGACTAGCGATCTACAATGAGCAGTTCTTC. Its protein is CASSGTGLAIYNEQFF.

The rearrangement links TRBV11-2 to TRBJ1-1, with a weak D call TRBD1 (5 bases). Germline lookup yields CDR1 SGHAT and CDR2 FQNNGV. The CDR3 is made up of 15 amino acids. The V gene lost 2 bases and the J gene lost 0 bases, with 10 bases spanning the gap. The chain's CDR3 is CASSLFGGVNTEAFF. CDR3 in DNA: TGTGCCAGCAGCTTATTTGGGGGGGTGAACACTGAAGCTTTCTTT.

V is TRBV27 and J is TRBJ2-5; D may be TRBD1 (6 bases). The V gene lost 5 bases and the J gene lost 5 bases, with 12 bases spanning the gap. This CDR3 spans 13 amino acids. From germline, CDR1 is MNHEY and CDR2 SMNVEV (reference sequence). The CDR3 loop reads CASSPTQGETQYF. In DNA form, the CDR3 reads TGTGCCAGCAGTCCAACTCAGGGGGAGACCCAGTACTTC.